The 9 T cell receptor beta chains below all came from one sample that was sequenced in a study of blood T cell repertoires in COVID-19. The table came from immunoSEQ multiplex PCR; TCRdb's copy has only in-frame clones and leaves some out. The sample includes 280,000 or so clones, about 89% seen only once; the top ten take approximately 12%. The sample taken for sequencing was peripheral blood. These TCRs come from a woman aged 60-70 years with acute or convalescent COVID-19.

This rearrangement joins TRBV2 to TRBJ1-5, with 7 bases lining up with TRBD1. V trimming: 1 base; J trimming: 9 bases; junction bases outside the gene matches: 6. This CDR3 comprises 14 residues. CDR1 SNHLY and CDR2 FYNNEI come from the germline V gene. CDR3 region: CASSEGDRAGPQHF. Here the CDR3 DNA reads TGTGCCAGCAGTGAAGGAGACAGGGCCGGGCCCCAGCATTTT.

The rearrangement uses TRBV9 and TRBJ1-4; D is perhaps TRBD1 (6 bases). The CDR3 sequence is 13 residues long. Trimming took 5 bases from V and 8 from J, leaving 13 bases between them. The germline V gene encodes CDR1 SGDLS and CDR2 YYNGEE. The CDR3 protein is CASSPGDREKLFF. The CDR3 region has the DNA TGTGCCAGCAGTCCAGGGGATCGAGAAAAACTGTTTTTT. The complete variable domain, with remaining parts taken from reference TRBV9 and TRBJ1-4, reads DSGVTQTPKHLITATGQRVTLRCSPRSGDLSVYWYQQSLDQGLQFLIQYYNGEERAKGNILERFSAQQFPDLHSELNLSSLELGDSALYFCASSPGDREKLFFGSGTQLSVL.

The V and J genes are TRBV7-9 and TRBJ2-1; perhaps TRBD2 as D (6 bases). The V gene's germline CDR1 is SEHNR and CDR2 FQNEAQ (reference sequence). The CDR3 contains 16 residues. The V and J ends lost 5 bases and 7 bases respectively, with 21 bases between them. In DNA, the CDR3 is TGTGCCAGCAGCGATCCGGGACTTATCAGGGAAAATGAGCAGTTCTTC. Translation: CASSDPGLIRENEQFF.

The J gene is TRBJ2-2, the V gene TRBV29-1; 10 bases fit TRBD2. V lost 4 bases to trimming and J lost 5 bases; unmatched junction nucleotides: 7. Germline V gene lookup returns CDR1 SQVTM and CDR2 ANQGSEA. The CDR3 is 15 amino acids. This CDR3 reads CSVAKRGGRTGELFF. CDR3 coding DNA: TGCAGCGTTGCTAAGCGGGGGGGCCGGACCGGGGAGCTGTTTTTT.

The rearrangement links TRBV28 to TRBJ2-3; D unclear. CDR1 is MDHEN, CDR2 SYDVKM, per germline. The CDR3 is made up of 14 amino acids. The V and J ends lost 6 bases and 2 bases respectively, with 12 bases between them. Here the CDR3 reads CASSPNRHTDTQYF. As DNA, the CDR3 is TGTGCCAGCAGCCCCAACCGACACACAGATACGCAGTATTTT.

This rearrangement joins TRBV2 to TRBJ2-6; no clear D. V dropped 4 bases and J dropped 1 base, with 5 bases sitting between them. The germline gives CDR1 SNHLY, CDR2 FYNNEI. The CDR3 length is 14 residues. In DNA, the CDR3 is TGTGCCAGCAGTGCCGGGTCTGGGGCCAACGTCCTGACTTTC. Translation: CASSAGSGANVLTF.

The rearrangement links TRBV20-1 to TRBJ1-1; D gene uncertain. The germline V gene has CDR1 DFQATT and CDR2 SNEGSKA (reference sequence). The CDR3 sequence is 11 residues long. Deletions cut 6 bases from V and 8 bases from J, with 13 bases between. This CDR3 is CSAARSGEAFF. The CDR3 bases are TGCAGTGCCGCCCGATCAGGAGAAGCTTTCTTT.

V gene TRBV12-3 or TRBV12-4 combines with J gene TRBJ1-1; 8 bases match TRBD1. The CDR3 totals 13 residues. Trimming at V came to 7 bases and at J to 7 bases, leaving 8 bases not matched to a gene. The CDR3 DNA reads as TGTGCCAGCACCGCAGGGGGCTTGGGTGAAGCTTTCTTT. Translating gives CASTAGGLGEAFF.

The V gene is TRBV5-1, the J gene TRBJ1-4, with TRBD1 matching 7 bases. Germline V CDR1 and CDR2: SGHRS, YFSETQ. With V trimmed by 5 bases and J by 5 bases, 12 bases remained unmatched. The CDR3 runs to 16 residues. The CDR3: CASSRGPDRANEKLFF. CDR3 DNA: TGCGCCAGCAGTAGGGGGCCGGACCGAGCCAATGAAAAACTGTTTTTT.